The clone carrying this T cell receptor beta chain came up a few times. Some clones are missing from TCRdb's copy, which holds only in-frame ones; the method was immunoSEQ multiplex PCR. The sample has roughly 230,000 clones; under 90% are singletons. Trimming removed 0 bases from V and 3 bases from J, with 6 bases in between. Germline lookup yields CDR1 SGHNT and CDR2 YYREEE (reference sequence). The CDR3 is 13 amino acids. This entry belongs to a study of blood T cell repertoires in COVID-19. Sequencing input: peripheral blood. The clonotype originates from a woman of 80 years or more with acute or convalescent COVID-19. This chain uses TRBV5-4 with TRBJ1-2; weak D call: TRBD1 (5 bases). As DNA, the CDR3 is TGTGCCAGCAGCTTGGAAGGGGACTATGGCTACACCTTC. Translating it yields CASSLEGDYGYTF.